The 22 T cell receptor beta chains listed next were all sequenced from one sample in a study of PD-L1 blockade in urothelial cancer (dated by TCRdb to 2015 to 2018). Explained via the paper, the time point label denotes: peripheral blood 6 weeks after treatment start. The method was the immunoSEQ multiplex PCR assay. This immuneACCESS table, as held by TCRdb, lists in-frame sequences with V and J called but not all clones. Of the missing ones, under half trace to an unresolved V gene in checked studies; the others have no known cause. Here the sample has 40,000 to 55,000 clones; more than 75% occur a single time. More than 9% of the sample rests with the top ten. The starting material was PBMCs, obtained around atezolizumab (anti-PD-L1) treatment. All receptors come from a man between 60 and 70 years old with urothelial cancer.

CDR3 DNA sequence: TGTGCCAGCAGTTTCAGCGGGGGCCGTACTAGCACAGATACGCAGTATTTT. It yields the protein CASSFSGGRTSTDTQYF. This chain links TRBV27 with TRBJ2-3, with 8 bases identical to TRBD2. There are 17 residues in the CDR3. The trim removed 3 bases at V and 0 bases at J, leaving 8 bases unmatched. Germline CDR1 is MNHEY and CDR2 is SMNVEV (reference sequence).

J is TRBJ2-1 and V is TRBV11-3; possible D gene TRBD1, 9 bases. V dropped 5 bases and J dropped 7 bases, with 24 bases sitting between them. Germline V gene sequence: CDR1 SGHNT, CDR2 YENEEA. The CDR3 is made up of 17 amino acids. The CDR3 DNA reads as TGTGCCAGCAGCCCCCGGGAGGGGACAGGGAGGAGTAATGAGCAGTTCTTC. Residues: CASSPREGTGRSNEQFF.

The chain is built from TRBV19 and TRBJ2-1, with TRBD2 identical over 10 bases. The V gene's germline CDR1 is LNHDA and CDR2 SQIVND (reference sequence). V was pared by 5 bases and J by 1 base, with 5 bases of the junction left unmatched. The CDR3 totals 16 residues. The CDR3 region is CASSGYSGGSYNEQFF. DNA for the CDR3: TGTGCCAGTAGTGGTTATAGCGGGGGGTCCTACAATGAGCAGTTCTTC.

The chain combines TRBV6-5 with TRBJ2-7; a weak D match, TRBD1 (5 bases). The CDR3 runs 11 residues. Germline CDR1 reads MNHEY; CDR2 reads SVGAGI. V was cut by 7 bases and J by 6 bases, with 10 bases left in between. The chain's CDR3 is CASTQGFEQYF. For the CDR3, the DNA is TGTGCCAGCACCCAGGGATTCGAGCAGTACTTC.

CDR3 nucleotide sequence: TGTGCCAGCAGGACATCAGGGGCTGGAAACACCATATATTTT. Translating gives CASRTSGAGNTIYF. The chain joins TRBV25-1 to TRBJ1-3; D possibly corresponds to TRBD1 (6 bases). Trimming shortened V by 6 bases and J by 2 bases, and 11 bases separated the two germline ends. CDR1 MGHDK and CDR2 SYGVNS come from the germline V gene. The CDR3 spans 14 residues.

V gene TRBV20-1 combines with J gene TRBJ1-4; D call uncertain. The CDR3 has 10 amino acids. Germline V gene lookup returns CDR1 DFQATT and CDR2 SNEGSKA (reference sequence). V lost 6 bases to trimming and J lost 3 bases, with 2 bases between them. Here the CDR3 reads CSASNEKLFF. CDR3 nucleotide sequence: TGCAGTGCCTCTAATGAAAAACTGTTTTTT.

This chain connects TRBV7-2 to TRBJ2-7, with D possibly TRBD1 on 5 matching bases. CDR3 length equals 13 residues. Trimming shortened V by 5 bases and J by 3 bases, and 11 bases separated the two germline ends. Germline CDR1 is SGHTA and CDR2 is FQGNSA. CDR3 DNA: TGTGCCAGCAGCCGCCACCAGGGCTACGAGCAGTACTTC. Amino acids: CASSRHQGYEQYF. The whole variable domain, filled in from reference TRBV7-2 and TRBJ2-7, reads GAGVSQSPSNKVTEKGKDVELRCDPISGHTALYWYRQSLGQGLEFLIYFQGNSAPDKSGLPSDRFSAERTGGSVSTLTIQRTQQEDSAVYLCASSRHQGYEQYFGPGTRLTVT.

V usage is TRBV9 and J usage is TRBJ1-4; D is perhaps TRBD1 (5 bases). V lost 0 bases to trimming and J lost 8 bases, with 17 bases between them. The CDR3 length is 16 residues. Germline V gene data show CDR1 as SGDLS and CDR2 as YYNGEE. CDR3 region: CASSVGLGEVWEKLFF. Written as DNA, the CDR3 is TGTGCCAGCAGCGTAGGCCTAGGGGAGGTTTGGGAAAAACTGTTTTTT.

The chain couples TRBV13 to TRBJ2-7; TRBD2 matches 13 bases. The length of the CDR3 is 19 residues. The V and J ends lost 4 bases and 1 base, in that order; junction bases with no gene match: 13. The germline V gene encodes CDR1 PRHDT and CDR2 FYEKMQ (reference sequence). The CDR3 region is CASSSTPGLAGVPSYEQYF. DNA for the CDR3: TGTGCCAGCAGCTCAACCCCTGGACTAGCGGGGGTGCCATCCTACGAGCAGTACTTC.

The chain links TRBV10-2 to TRBJ2-7; 9 bases are a match to TRBD1. V lost 10 bases, J lost 4 bases, and 11 bases stayed unmatched. Per germline, CDR1 WSHSY and CDR2 SAAADI. The CDR3 covers 14 residues. This chain's CDR3 is CATSAGTGYYEQYF. The CDR3 DNA reads TGCGCCACCTCCGCCGGGACAGGGTATTACGAGCAGTACTTC.

This chain uses TRBV25-1 with TRBJ2-7; TRBD1 matches at 9 bases. V shed 5 bases, J shed 4 bases, and the junction held 3 bases outside the gene matches. Germline V gene data show CDR1 as MGHDK and CDR2 as SYGVNS. CDR3 length equals 13 residues. DNA for the CDR3: TGTGCCAGCAGTCGACAGGGGGTGTACGAGCAGTACTTC. Its protein is CASSRQGVYEQYF.

This clone has just one count. The CDR3 sequence: CASSYRQGDQPQHF. CDR3 DNA sequence: TGTGCCAGCAGCTATCGACAGGGGGATCAGCCCCAGCATTTT. V gene TRBV7-8 combines with J gene TRBJ1-5; 9 positions match TRBD1. The trim removed 4 bases at V and 5 bases at J, leaving 3 bases unmatched. The germline CDR1 and CDR2 sequences are SGHVS and FQNEAQ. This CDR3 has 14 residues.

V and J are TRBV5-4 and TRBJ2-5, with 7 bases that match TRBD2. CDR1 and CDR2 (germline): SGHNT, YYREEE (reference sequence). V gave up 3 bases and J gave up 5 bases; unmatched junction bases: 13. The CDR3 sequence is 16 residues long. CDR3 residues: CASSWEGHDAGETQYF. The DNA for the CDR3 is TGTGCCAGCAGCTGGGAGGGGCATGACGCTGGGGAGACCCAGTACTTC.

For the CDR3, the DNA is TGTGCCAGCGGTCAGCAACTATCGGGCGAGCAGTACTTC. Its protein is CASGQQLSGEQYF. The rearrangement uses TRBV2 and TRBJ2-7; no reliable D call. The germline V gene encodes CDR1 SNHLY and CDR2 FYNNEI. CDR3 size: 13 residues. V was pared by 8 bases and J by 6 bases, with 17 bases between.

The chain carries TRBV7-6 and TRBJ2-7, with TRBD1 identical over 7 bases. From germline, CDR1 is SGHVS and CDR2 FNYEAQ. The V segment lost 5 bases and the J segment 3 bases; nucleotides outside the gene matches: 10. CDR3 length equals 15 residues. The CDR3 DNA reads as TGTGCCAGCAGCCTACAGACAGGGCAAGGCTACGAGCAGTACTTC. Its protein is CASSLQTGQGYEQYF.

The count of this clone is one. The genes are TRBV2 and TRBJ2-5, with TRBD1 matching over 7 bases. CDR3 length: 15 residues. Germline CDR1 SNHLY, CDR2 FYNNEI. V shed 5 bases and J 5 bases; nucleotides not matched to a gene: 11. CDR3 DNA: TGTGCCAGCAGTCAACAGGGGCTAGGGGAGGAGACCCAGTACTTC. It encodes CASSQQGLGEETQYF.

The V call is TRBV7-2, the J call TRBJ1-6, with 8 positions matching TRBD1. Germline V gene data show CDR1 as SGHTA and CDR2 as FQGNSA. The CDR3 has 17 residues. Germline trimming cut 5 bases from V and 7 bases from J; bases unmatched to any gene: 13. The CDR3 nucleotides are TGTGCCAGCAGCCCTCAGGTCGGGACAGGCGAAAATTCACCCCTCCACTTT. This encodes CASSPQVGTGENSPLHF.

The J gene is TRBJ1-4, the V gene TRBV5-1; D ambiguous. The germline V gene encodes CDR1 SGHRS and CDR2 YFSETQ. The CDR3 is made up of 15 amino acids. V was cut by 4 bases and J by 5 bases, with 15 bases left in between. CDR3 amino acids: CASSAYHGPNEKLFF. For the CDR3, the DNA is TGCGCCAGCAGCGCCTACCATGGGCCGAATGAAAAACTGTTTTTT.

V is TRBV2 and J is TRBJ1-2; D uncertain. The CDR3 covers 14 residues. Per germline, CDR1 SNHLY and CDR2 FYNNEI. Trimming shortened V by 2 bases and J by 2 bases, and 9 bases separated the two germline ends. The CDR3 DNA sequence: TGTGCCAGCAGTGAATCTACAGTAAACTATGGCTACACCTTC. Translating gives CASSESTVNYGYTF.

The chain employs TRBV11-3 and TRBJ1-2; D gene uncertain. Trimming stripped 5 bases from V and 5 bases from J, with 15 bases between. The germline V gene encodes CDR1 SGHNT and CDR2 YENEEA. This CDR3 spans 14 amino acids. The CDR3, as DNA: TGTGCCAGCAGCCCAAGTCTGGCCTTATATGGCTACACCTTC. Protein product: CASSPSLALYGYTF.

The chain recombines TRBV5-6 with TRBJ1-5, with 10 bases identical to TRBD1. The CDR3 covers 16 residues. The germline V gene has CDR1 SGHDT and CDR2 YYEEEE. Trimming cost V 4 bases and J 5 bases; bases outside gene matches: 9. DNA of the CDR3: TGTGCCAGCAGCAAGACAGGGGGCGTCAGTTATCAGCCCCAGCATTTT. Translating gives CASSKTGGVSYQPQHF.

J is TRBJ1-3 and V is TRBV9; 7 bases match TRBD1. In germline, CDR1 is SGDLS, CDR2 YYNGEE. This CDR3 is 14 amino acids long. J lost 1 base, V lost 5 bases, and 3 bases had no gene match. The CDR3 DNA sequence: TGTGCCAGCAGGAAGGGGGCATCTGGAAACACCATATATTTT. As protein: CASRKGASGNTIYF.